This T cell receptor (beta chain) originates from a study of graft-versus-host responses after intestinal transplantation. Whole-study context: Tacrolimus plus steroids were given to all recipients for approximately three years, preceded by anti-thymocyte globulin induction. General study points: Researchers found peak circulating GvH clone levels linked to early post-transplant HvG declines. In recipient marrow, GvH clones were found, and some appeared first in ileum or blood.

Comments on this clone: The antigen is undetermined.

The table came from immunoSEQ multiplex PCR; TCRdb's copy has only in-frame clones and leaves some out. The data hold more than 20,000 clones, with approximately 92% observed a single time. This CDR3 has 15 amino acids. CDR1 is SGHNT, CDR2 YENEEA, per germline. V lost 4 bases and J lost 2; bases outside the gene matches: 7. The chain recombines TRBV11-3 with TRBJ1-1; TRBD1 agrees at 7 bases. The sequences come from PBMCs, collected approximately 65 days after intestinal transplantation. The TCR originated in a human patient who received an intestinal transplant, so some T cells may come from the graft donor. CDR3 protein: CASSSRRDRNTEAFF. DNA for the CDR3: TGTGCCAGCAGCTCCCGCCGGGACAGAAACACTGAAGCTTTCTTT.